These 12 T cell receptor beta chains came from one sample sequenced in a study of blood T cell repertoires in COVID-19 (dated by TCRdb to the early 2020s). The method was the immunoSEQ multiplex PCR assay. In TCRdb, the immuneACCESS table is reduced to in-frame sequences with V and J assigned. These tables do not hold every clone; where another copy was compared, an unresolved V gene accounts for under half, and the others remain unexplained. The sample data list about 280,000 clones, and 88% of these were observed just once. In total, the top ten clones hold 9% to 9.5% of the sample. Sample: peripheral blood. The receptors originated from a man aged 18-30 years with active or convalescent COVID-19.

V is TRBV7-6 and J is TRBJ2-1; possible D gene TRBD1, 7 bases. Germline CDR1 reads SGHVS; CDR2 reads FNYEAQ. The CDR3 is made up of 17 amino acids. Trimming cost V 1 base and J 9 bases, with 22 bases left between them. The CDR3 DNA reads as TGTGCCAGCAGCTTAGAATTTGGCAGGGGGGCCGGGGTTGAGCAGTTCTTC. Translation gives CASSLEFGRGAGVEQFF.

This chain connects TRBV10-3 to TRBJ2-7; 8 bases agree with TRBD1. The CDR3 length is 14 residues. Germline V lookup: CDR1 ENHRY, CDR2 SYGVKD. V lost 6 bases and J lost 2; bases outside the gene matches: 6. CDR3 region: CAIRSDRATYEQYF. CDR3 sequence (DNA): TGTGCCATCAGATCGGACAGGGCGACCTACGAGCAGTACTTC.

This chain uses TRBV9 with TRBJ2-3; 9 positions match TRBD2. Looked up from germline, CDR1 is SGDLS and CDR2 is YYNGEE. The CDR3 covers 16 residues. V shed 1 base and J 2 bases; nucleotides not matched to a gene: 5. CDR3 in amino acids: CASSVRSGRYTDTQYF. DNA of the CDR3: TGTGCCAGCAGCGTACGTAGCGGGAGATACACAGATACGCAGTATTTT.

The V and J genes are TRBV10-1 and TRBJ1-1; D perhaps matches TRBD1 (5 bases). V was clipped by 6 bases and J by 11 bases, with 16 bases between them. Germline CDR1 and CDR2: WNHNN and SYGVQD (reference sequence). CDR3 length equals 12 residues. The CDR3 sequence: CASSDAFGGAFF. DNA for the CDR3: TGCGCCAGCAGCGATGCCTTTGGGGGGGCTTTCTTT.

V is TRBV5-6 and J is TRBJ2-1; no firm D call. Per the germline V gene, CDR1 is SGHDT and CDR2 is YYEEEE. The CDR3 length is 14 residues. V was trimmed by 2 bases and J by 0 bases, leaving 6 bases between them. CDR3 sequence reads: CASSFSSSYNEQFF. Here the CDR3 DNA reads TGTGCCAGCAGCTTTTCTAGCTCCTACAATGAGCAGTTCTTC.

V usage is TRBV6-2 or TRBV6-3 and J usage is TRBJ1-5; a weak D match, TRBD1 (5 bases). Germline lookup yields CDR1 MNHEY and CDR2 SVGEGT. Trimming left V 2 bases short and J 0 bases short, with 14 bases between. This CDR3 spans 17 amino acids. CDR3 bases: TGTGCCAGCAGTTACCAGGGAGGAGGAGGTAGCAATCAGCCCCAGCATTTT. It specifies CASSYQGGGGSNQPQHF.

The rearrangement links TRBV4-1 to TRBJ1-1; D gene uncertain. Deletions cut 0 bases from V and 2 bases from J, with 7 bases between. The CDR3 covers 14 residues. Germline CDR1 is MGHRA and CDR2 is YSYEKL. The CDR3 is CASSQEGDNTEAFF. As DNA, the CDR3 is TGCGCCAGCAGCCAAGAAGGAGACAACACTGAAGCTTTCTTT.

The chain links TRBV5-1 to TRBJ2-2; 8 nucleotides agree with TRBD1. The CDR3 length is 16 residues. CDR1 is SGHRS and CDR2 is YFSETQ in the germline V gene. Germline trimming cut 4 bases from V and 4 bases from J; bases unmatched to any gene: 9. The CDR3 protein is CASSPRTGMVTGELFF. The CDR3 DNA follows: TGCGCCAGCAGCCCCAGGACAGGGATGGTCACCGGGGAGCTGTTTTTT.

This chain uses TRBV25-1 with TRBJ2-2, with D possibly being TRBD1 (6 bases). Trimming removed 4 bases from V and 2 bases from J, with 11 bases in between. Germline V lookup: CDR1 MGHDK, CDR2 SYGVNS. The CDR3 covers 15 residues. The CDR3 DNA is TGTGCCAGCAGTGCCTTGGGACACAACACCGGGGAGCTGTTTTTT. Encoded protein: CASSALGHNTGELFF.

CDR3 bases: TGTGCCAGCAGGCCCCTGCGGCCGCAAGAGACCCAGTACTTC. This codes for CASRPLRPQETQYF. The gene calls are TRBV6-6 and TRBJ2-5, with D hard to call. Germline assignment: CDR1 MNHNY and CDR2 SVGAGI (reference sequence). CDR3 size: 14 residues. The V end was cut by 6 bases, the J end by 2 bases, with 13 bases between.

CDR3 nucleotide sequence: TGTGCCAGCAGCGTAGGTAGCGGGGGGGCCCTAGAGACCCAGTACTTC. This encodes CASSVGSGGALETQYF. V and J are TRBV9 and TRBJ2-5, with 11 bases matching TRBD2. Trimming took 0 bases from V and 4 from J; bases not matched to a gene: 5. The CDR3 covers 16 residues. CDR1 and CDR2 from the germline V gene are SGDLS and YYNGEE.

The V gene is TRBV13, the J gene TRBJ1-1; 7 bases align to TRBD1. CDR3 length: 17 residues. Per the germline V gene, CDR1 is PRHDT and CDR2 is FYEKMQ (reference sequence). V shed 5 bases, J shed 1 base, and the junction held 13 bases outside the gene matches. CDR3 loop: CASSLSPGTVRNTEAFF. The DNA of the CDR3 is TGTGCCAGCAGCCTCAGTCCCGGGACAGTTAGGAACACTGAAGCTTTCTTT.